The source of this T cell receptor (beta chain) is a study of cytomegalovirus exposure and HLA in healthy donors. Background on the study: Ancestry clustering placed about 86% of under 450 genotyped donors in the Caucasian-associated cluster. Overall study findings and caveats: The authors excluded some V segments, including TRBV6-2 and TRBV6-3, as indistinguishable. In a later analysis, donors in an Asian-associated ancestry cluster reportedly had fewer N-insertions in productive TCRs than the cohort mean. Researchers catalogued about 150 TCR beta chains as cytomegalovirus-associated.

Deletions cut 2 bases from V and 2 bases from J, with 17 bases between. The germline V gene has CDR1 MNHNS and CDR2 SASEGT. The CDR3 length is 17 residues. The PCR made use of 60 Vbeta and 13 Jbeta primers. Using immunoSEQ multiplex PCR, the repertoire was profiled, and TCRdb retains in-frame clones only, with some absent. The table has approximately 220,000 clones, approximately 80% seen once. Remarks on this clone: Its antigen is currently unknown.

This sequence originates from a girl between 10 and 17 years old in good health and CMV-seronegative. The rearrangement uses TRBV6-1 and TRBJ2-3, with D unclear. What was sequenced was PBMCs. The CDR3: CASSEIRPEEYTDTQYF. CDR3 coding DNA: TGTGCCAGCAGTGAAATTCGACCTGAGGAATACACAGATACGCAGTATTTT.